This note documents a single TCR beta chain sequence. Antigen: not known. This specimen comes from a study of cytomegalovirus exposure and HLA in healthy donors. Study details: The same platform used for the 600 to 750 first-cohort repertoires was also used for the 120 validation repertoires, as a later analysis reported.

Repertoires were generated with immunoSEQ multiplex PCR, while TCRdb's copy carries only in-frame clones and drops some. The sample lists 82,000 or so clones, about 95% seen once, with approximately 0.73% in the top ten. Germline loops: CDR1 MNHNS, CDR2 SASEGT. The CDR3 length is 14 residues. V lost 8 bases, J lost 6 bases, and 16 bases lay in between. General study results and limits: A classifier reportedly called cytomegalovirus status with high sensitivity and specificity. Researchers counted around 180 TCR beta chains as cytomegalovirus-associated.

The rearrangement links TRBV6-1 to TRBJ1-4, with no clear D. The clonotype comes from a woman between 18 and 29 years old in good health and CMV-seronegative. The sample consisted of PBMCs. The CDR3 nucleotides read TGTGCCAGCTCTCTGGCAGGATGGGATGAAAAACTGTTTTTT. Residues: CASSLAGWDEKLFF.